The next 25 T cell receptor beta chains were all read from a single sample in a study of cytomegalovirus exposure and HLA in healthy donors. PCR was performed using 60 Vbeta and 13 Jbeta primers. Clones were read by immunoSEQ multiplex PCR, and TCRdb kept only the in-frame ones, dropping some. The profile shows 120,000 or so clones, 81% of them singletons. Sequences were obtained from PBMCs. The source of these receptors is a man aged 18 to 29 in good health and CMV-seronegative.

This sequence joins TRBV5-6 and TRBJ1-1, with 7 bases aligning to TRBD1. Germline CDR1 reads SGHDT; CDR2 reads YYEEEE. The V gene end was trimmed by 4 bases and the J gene end by 4 bases; junction bases not matched to a gene: 16. The CDR3 consists of 17 residues. The CDR3 region has the DNA TGTGCCAGCAGCCCTCCCGGAGGGGGCGTCCCCAGCACTGAAGCTTTCTTT. Its protein is CASSPPGGGVPSTEAFF.

This chain joins TRBV7-3 and TRBJ2-3, with 8 bases fitting TRBD1. J lost 5 bases, V lost 7 bases, and 5 bases had no gene match. CDR1 is SGHTA, CDR2 FQGTGA, per germline. The CDR3 runs to 13 residues. CDR3 DNA sequence: TGTGCCAGCAACCAGGGGGCGGGAGATACGCAGTATTTT. It codes for CASNQGAGDTQYF.

This clone was found a few times. The junction differs from germline at one of its ends, possibly a read error. The chain uses TRBV5-1 and TRBJ2-1, with 8 bases aligning to TRBD2. In germline, CDR1 is SGHRS, CDR2 YFSETQ. This CDR3 is 13 amino acids long. Here the CDR3 DNA reads TGCGCCAGCAGCACTCGGGGGGGGAATGAACAGTTCTTC. Its protein product is CASSTRGGNEQFF.

The rearrangement links TRBV6-1 to TRBJ2-5; 8 bases are shared with TRBD2. This CDR3 has 14 residues. Trimming cost V 8 bases and J 1 base; bases outside gene matches: 6. The germline V gene has CDR1 MNHNS and CDR2 SASEGT. CDR3 sequence reads: CASYAGTSQETQYF. CDR3 in DNA: TGTGCCAGCTACGCCGGGACTAGCCAAGAGACCCAGTACTTC.

V is TRBV14 and J is TRBJ2-1, with D unclear. The length of the CDR3 is 13 residues. Per the germline V gene, CDR1 is SGHDN and CDR2 is FVKESK. Trimming removed 1 base at V and 15 bases at J, with 16 bases between. CDR3 in amino acids: CASSQGLQSYLFF. For the CDR3, the DNA is TGTGCCAGCAGCCAAGGCCTACAGTCATACCTGTTCTTC.

V gene TRBV5-1 combines with J gene TRBJ1-1; the D gene is possibly TRBD1 (6 bases). Germline V gene sequence: CDR1 SGHRS, CDR2 YFSETQ. V lost 7 bases and J lost 8, with 21 bases in between. CDR3 size: 14 residues. The chain's CDR3 is CASRTGTIGDEAFF. The CDR3, as DNA: TGCGCCAGCCGAACGGGGACAATCGGGGACGAAGCTTTCTTT.

This chain connects TRBV15 to TRBJ1-1; D unresolved. The germline V and J ends were trimmed by 4 bases and 1 base, with 7 bases remaining between them. Germline CDR1 and CDR2: LNHNV and YYDKDF (reference sequence). The CDR3 covers 13 residues. The CDR3 nucleotides are TGTGCCACCAGCATGTTCAAGAACACTGAAGCTTTCTTT. This gives the protein CATSMFKNTEAFF. The variable domain in full, completed from reference TRBV15 and TRBJ1-1, reads DAMVIQNPRYQVTQFGKPVTLSCSQTLNHNVMYWYQQKSSQAPKLLFHYYDKDFNNEADTPDNFQSRRPNTSFCFLDIRSPGLGDTAMYLCATSMFKNTEAFFGQGTRLTVV.

The chain uses TRBV9 and TRBJ1-1; 8 bases align to TRBD1. The V gene end was trimmed by 4 bases and the J gene end by 7 bases; junction bases not matched to a gene: 9. The CDR3 loop spans 14 amino acids. Germline lookup yields CDR1 SGDLS and CDR2 YYNGEE. CDR3 nucleotides: TGTGCCAGCAGCCCCGGACAGGGACGGGGTGAAGCTTTCTTT. It codes for CASSPGQGRGEAFF.

This sequence joins TRBV2 and TRBJ1-3; D is possibly TRBD1 (5 bases). Germline-derived CDR1 and CDR2 are SNHLY and FYNNEI. The CDR3 runs to 13 residues. Between the trimmed V and J ends, which lost 7 bases and 2 bases, there was a span of 9 bases. In nucleotides, the CDR3 is TGTGCCAGCAAAGGCAGGGCTGGAAACACCATATATTTT. Translated, it gives CASKGRAGNTIYF.

The chain employs TRBV5-8 and TRBJ2-6; possibly TRBD2 for D (5 bases). The CDR3 is 15 residues long. Per germline, CDR1 SGHTS and CDR2 YDEGEE. V lost 1 base and J lost 1, with 6 bases in between. CDR3 amino acids: CASSLTGSGANVLTF. The CDR3 DNA sequence: TGTGCCAGCAGCTTGACGGGGTCTGGGGCCAACGTCCTGACTTTC.

The J gene is TRBJ1-1, the V gene TRBV6-6, with 10 bases fitting TRBD1. The germline gives CDR1 MNHNY, CDR2 SVGAGI (reference sequence). The V and J ends lost 10 bases and 4 bases, in that order; junction bases with no gene match: 6. This CDR3 has 13 residues. CDR3 bases: TGTGCCACCAGCCGGACAGGGGGCACTGAAGCTTTCTTT. Translating gives CATSRTGGTEAFF.

This rearrangement joins TRBV7-3 to TRBJ1-5, with D perhaps matching TRBD1 (6 bases). The CDR3 totals 16 residues. Deletions cut 3 bases from V and 0 bases from J, with 12 bases between. CDR1 is SGHTA, CDR2 FQGTGA, per germline. CDR3 sequence: CASSFLIGGSNQPQHF. Written as DNA, the CDR3 is TGTGCCAGCAGCTTTTTGATAGGGGGTAGCAATCAGCCCCAGCATTTT.

The chain joins TRBV7-7 to TRBJ2-7; 7 bases line up with TRBD1. After removal of 0 bases from V and 2 bases from J, the junction contained 4 bases not matched to a gene. The CDR3 length is 15 residues. Germline-derived CDR1 and CDR2 are SSHAT and FNYEAQ (reference sequence). The CDR3 nucleotides are TGTGCCAGCAGCTTAGCTCCGGGACAGACCTACGAGCAGTACTTC. It is translated as CASSLAPGQTYEQYF.

V is TRBV18 and J is TRBJ2-7, with 8 bases that match TRBD1. Germline assignment: CDR1 KGHSH and CDR2 LQKENI. The CDR3 is 13 amino acids. V trimming: 4 bases; J trimming: 5 bases; junction bases outside the gene matches: 4. This CDR3 is CASSQGQGNEQYF. The CDR3 nucleotides read TGTGCCAGCTCACAAGGACAGGGCAACGAGCAGTACTTC.

The chain carries TRBV6-1 and TRBJ2-1; no definite D call. V was trimmed by 4 bases and J by 7 bases, leaving 5 bases between them. CDR3 length: 11 amino acids. The germline CDR1 and CDR2 sequences are MNHNS and SASEGT. CDR3 nucleotide sequence: TGTGCCAGCAGTGCGAGTAATGAGCAGTTCTTC. This sequence encodes CASSASNEQFF.

This clone showed up just a few times. The rearrangement joins TRBV19 to TRBJ1-1; TRBD1 aligns across 9 bases. Trimming removed 6 bases from V and 5 bases from J; junction bases left unmatched: 13. The CDR3 is made up of 16 amino acids. Germline-derived CDR1 and CDR2 are LNHDA and SQIVND (reference sequence). As DNA, the CDR3 is TGTGCCAGTAGAAGTCCCCCGGGACAGGGACAAACTGAAGCTTTCTTT. Encoded protein: CASRSPPGQGQTEAFF.

This clone is a singleton in its sample. In DNA, the CDR3 is TGTGCCAGCAGCCTAACAGACGGCACTGAAGCTTTCTTT. Amino acid sequence: CASSLTDGTEAFF. The V and J genes are TRBV7-2 and TRBJ1-1; no definite D call. CDR3 length: 13 residues. Trimming pared 5 bases from V and 4 bases from J, leaving 11 bases between. CDR1 is SGHTA, CDR2 FQGNSA, per germline.

This clone has more than one count but fewer than ten. The J gene is TRBJ2-2, the V gene TRBV6-1; 7 bases match TRBD1. From germline, CDR1 is MNHNS and CDR2 SASEGT. The CDR3 spans 16 residues. Trimming removed 1 base from V and 4 bases from J; junction bases left unmatched: 6. The CDR3 protein is CASSEEAGGGTGELFF. CDR3 bases: TGTGCCAGCAGTGAAGAAGCAGGGGGTGGCACCGGGGAGCTGTTTTTT.

The chain employs TRBV2 and TRBJ2-7; perhaps TRBD2 as D (7 bases). The ends were cut back, 6 bases at V and 3 bases at J, with 18 bases in the middle. The CDR3 has 15 amino acids. The germline V gene has CDR1 SNHLY and CDR2 FYNNEI. The CDR3 loop reads CASSFRGGGDYEQYF. For the CDR3, the DNA is TGTGCCAGCAGCTTCAGAGGGGGGGGAGACTACGAGCAGTACTTC.

This rearrangement joins TRBV2 to TRBJ2-7, with 8 bases matching TRBD1. Germline V gene lookup returns CDR1 SNHLY and CDR2 FYNNEI. The CDR3 consists of 15 residues. The V and J ends lost 5 bases and 0 bases, in that order; junction bases with no gene match: 6. The CDR3 sequence is CASSRGQASSYEQYF. In DNA, the CDR3 is TGTGCCAGCAGTCGGGGACAGGCGAGCTCCTACGAGCAGTACTTC.

The chain combines TRBV15 with TRBJ2-2, with D tentatively TRBD2 (5 bases). V was trimmed by 6 bases and J by 5 bases, leaving 13 bases between them. The CDR3 runs to 14 residues. Germline V CDR1 and CDR2: LNHNV, YYDKDF (reference sequence). The CDR3 DNA follows: TGTGCCACCAGTCTAGGCACGGGGACCGGGGAGCTGTTTTTT. As protein: CATSLGTGTGELFF.

J is TRBJ1-1 and V is TRBV19; TRBD1 agrees at 7 bases. Germline V gives CDR1 LNHDA, CDR2 SQIVND (reference sequence). This CDR3 spans 14 amino acids. With 5 bases clipped from V and 0 bases from J, the junction kept 3 bases outside the gene matches. CDR3 sequence (DNA): TGTGCCAGTAGTGTTCAGGGGGTGAACACTGAAGCTTTCTTT. Encoded protein: CASSVQGVNTEAFF.

This clone was observed a handful of times. J is TRBJ1-1 and V is TRBV9; D unresolved. Germline V lookup: CDR1 SGDLS, CDR2 YYNGEE. The germline V and J ends were trimmed by 1 base and 4 bases, with 11 bases remaining between them. The CDR3 is 14 residues long. As DNA, the CDR3 is TGTGCCAGCAGCGTAACTTCTGGGCGCACTGAAGCTTTCTTT. Translation gives CASSVTSGRTEAFF.

This clone was seen once. This chain joins TRBV5-1 and TRBJ2-1, with TRBD1 identical over 10 bases. The CDR3 sequence is 15 residues long. CDR1 SGHRS and CDR2 YFSETQ come from the germline V gene. With 4 bases clipped from V and 9 bases from J, the junction kept 10 bases outside the gene matches. In DNA form, the CDR3 reads TGCGCCAGCAGCCCCCGGGACAGGGGAGGGAGTGAGCAGTTCTTC. The encoded protein is CASSPRDRGGSEQFF.

This chain connects TRBV7-2 to TRBJ2-7; TRBD2 matches 7 bases. The CDR3 is made up of 18 amino acids. Germline V gives CDR1 SGHTA, CDR2 FQGNSA. Unmatched junction bases numbered 15, after V lost 3 bases and J lost 1 base. As DNA, the CDR3 is TGTGCCAGCAGCTTTAAGCCTAGCGGAATTCAAGGGTCCTACGAGCAGTACTTC. As protein: CASSFKPSGIQGSYEQYF.